The 7 T cell receptor beta chains reported below all come from one sample, sequenced in a study of blood T cell repertoires in COVID-19. Sequenced by immunoSEQ multiplex PCR; TCRdb stores in-frame clones only, minus some. The data show some 250,000 clones, around 90% seen once. Sequencing used peripheral blood. These receptors came from a woman in her 30s with acute or convalescent COVID-19.

The V and J genes are TRBV7-3 and TRBJ2-1, with D possibly being TRBD1 (6 bases). Germline V CDR1 and CDR2: SGHTA, FQGTGA. With 5 bases removed from V and 6 bases from J, the gap between germline ends came to 14 bases. This CDR3 region has 14 residues. The CDR3 loop reads CASSVQGIPNEQFF. CDR3 in DNA: TGTGCCAGCAGCGTGCAGGGGATCCCCAATGAGCAGTTCTTC.

The chain joins TRBV25-1 to TRBJ2-4; weak D call: TRBD1 (6 bases). In germline, CDR1 is MGHDK, CDR2 SYGVNS. V lost 3 bases and J 0 bases, leaving 15 bases between the germline ends. The CDR3 is made up of 17 amino acids. The CDR3 reads CASSDPGENLAKNIQYF. DNA for the CDR3: TGTGCCAGCAGTGATCCAGGGGAAAACCTAGCCAAAAACATTCAGTACTTC.

This chain uses TRBV10-1 with TRBJ2-2, with 7 nucleotides matching TRBD2. Per the germline V gene, CDR1 is WNHNN and CDR2 is SYGVQD (reference sequence). CDR3 length equals 13 residues. The V gene end was trimmed by 4 bases and the J gene end by 7 bases; junction bases not matched to a gene: 3. CDR3 amino acids: CASSGGRVGELFF. Written as DNA, the CDR3 is TGCGCCAGCAGTGGAGGGAGGGTCGGGGAGCTGTTTTTT.

The chain is built from TRBV6-5 and TRBJ1-1, with no clear D. V was clipped by 7 bases and J by 1 base, with 10 bases between them. In germline, CDR1 is MNHEY, CDR2 SVGAGI. The CDR3 spans 13 residues. CDR3 nucleotide sequence: TGTGCCAGCAACTATGGATGGAACACTGAAGCTTTCTTT. Its translation is CASNYGWNTEAFF.

V gene TRBV18 combines with J gene TRBJ1-1, with TRBD1 matching over 12 bases. Germline trimming cut 0 bases from V and 1 base from J; bases unmatched to any gene: 3. Germline V gene sequence: CDR1 KGHSH, CDR2 LQKENI. The CDR3 totals 17 residues. DNA for the CDR3: TGTGCCAGCTCACCACCGGGACAGGGGGCCTGGAACACTGAAGCTTTCTTT. It encodes CASSPPGQGAWNTEAFF.

The V and J genes are TRBV25-1 and TRBJ2-2, with 12 bases fitting TRBD2. In germline, CDR1 is MGHDK, CDR2 SYGVNS. This CDR3 comprises 16 residues. V lost 3 bases, J lost 7 bases, and 6 bases stayed unmatched. This chain's CDR3 is CASSDPTSGRRGELFF. DNA of the CDR3: TGTGCCAGCAGTGACCCCACTAGCGGGAGGCGCGGGGAGCTGTTTTTT.

This clone has just one count. Written as DNA, the CDR3 is TGCGCCAGCAGTTGGGGGAGGGCCCGCGGGGAGCTGTTTTTT. It specifies CASSWGRARGELFF. The rearrangement links TRBV5-1 to TRBJ2-2, with TRBD2 matching over 7 bases. V lost 5 bases, J lost 7 bases, and 8 bases stayed unmatched. CDR1 and CDR2 (germline): SGHRS, YFSETQ. This CDR3 is built from 14 residues. The full variable domain, completed using reference TRBV5-1 and TRBJ2-2, is KAGVTQTPRYLIKTRGQQVTLSCSPISGHRSVSWYQQTPGQGLQFLFEYFSETQRNKGNFPGRFSGRQFSNSRSEMNVSTLELGDSALYLCASSWGRARGELFFGEGSRLTVL.